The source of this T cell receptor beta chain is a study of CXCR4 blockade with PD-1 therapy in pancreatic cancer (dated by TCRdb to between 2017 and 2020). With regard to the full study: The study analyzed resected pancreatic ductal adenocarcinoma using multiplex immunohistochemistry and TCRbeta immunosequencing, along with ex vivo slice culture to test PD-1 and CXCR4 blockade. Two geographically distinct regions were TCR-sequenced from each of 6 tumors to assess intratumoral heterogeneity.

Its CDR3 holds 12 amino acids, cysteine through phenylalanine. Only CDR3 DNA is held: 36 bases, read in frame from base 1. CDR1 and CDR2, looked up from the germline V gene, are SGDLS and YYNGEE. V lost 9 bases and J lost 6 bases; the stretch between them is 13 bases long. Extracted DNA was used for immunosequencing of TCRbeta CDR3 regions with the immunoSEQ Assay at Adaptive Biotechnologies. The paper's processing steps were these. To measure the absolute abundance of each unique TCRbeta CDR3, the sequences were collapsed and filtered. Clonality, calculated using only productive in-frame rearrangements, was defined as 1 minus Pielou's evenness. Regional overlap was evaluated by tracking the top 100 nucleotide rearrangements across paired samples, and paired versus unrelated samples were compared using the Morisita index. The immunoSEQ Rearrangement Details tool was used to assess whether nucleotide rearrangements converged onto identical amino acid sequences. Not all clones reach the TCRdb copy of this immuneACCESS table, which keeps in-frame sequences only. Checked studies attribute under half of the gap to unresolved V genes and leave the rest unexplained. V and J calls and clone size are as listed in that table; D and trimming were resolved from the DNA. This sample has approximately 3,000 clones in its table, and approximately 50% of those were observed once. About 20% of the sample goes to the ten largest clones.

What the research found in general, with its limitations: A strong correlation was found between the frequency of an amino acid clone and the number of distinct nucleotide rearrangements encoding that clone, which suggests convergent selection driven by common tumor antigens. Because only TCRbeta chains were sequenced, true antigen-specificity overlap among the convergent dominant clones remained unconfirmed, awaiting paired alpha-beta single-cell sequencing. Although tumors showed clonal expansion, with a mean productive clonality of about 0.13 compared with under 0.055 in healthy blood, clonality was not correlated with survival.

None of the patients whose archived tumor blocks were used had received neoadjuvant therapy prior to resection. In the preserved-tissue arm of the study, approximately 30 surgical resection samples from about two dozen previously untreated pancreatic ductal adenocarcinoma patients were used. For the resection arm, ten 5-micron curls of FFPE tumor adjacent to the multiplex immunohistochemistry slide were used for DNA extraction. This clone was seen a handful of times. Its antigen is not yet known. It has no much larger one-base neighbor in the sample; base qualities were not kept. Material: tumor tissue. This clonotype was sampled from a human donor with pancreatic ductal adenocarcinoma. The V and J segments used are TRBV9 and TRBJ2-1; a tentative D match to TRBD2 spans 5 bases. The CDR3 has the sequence CATAGNSNEQFF. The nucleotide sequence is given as TGTGCCACCGCCGGGAACTCCAATGAGCAGTTCTTC. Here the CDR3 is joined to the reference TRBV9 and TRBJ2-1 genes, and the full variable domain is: DSGVTQTPKHLITATGQRVTLRCSPRSGDLSVYWYQQSLDQGLQFLIQYYNGEERAKGNILERFSAQQFPDLHSELNLSSLELGDSALYFCATAGNSNEQFFGPGTRLTVL.